These T cell receptor beta chains were read from a single sample in a study of control samples from healthy donors and cancer patients. The method was immunoSEQ multiplex PCR; TCRdb's version includes in-frame clones alone and lacks a portion of them. Of some 120,000 clones listed, about 94% are singletons. The specimen sequenced was blood. The receptor source for this set is a man aged 30 to 45 in good health. Both conserved end residues are part of each CDR3. D genes are given only for firm matches. For some rows the clone size is stated as once, few or many, or as a class when expanded; others skip it.

once	TRBD1	TRBV6-5	TRBJ2-3	CATNRDRSTDTQYF	TGTGCCACCAACCGGGACAGGAGCACAGATACGCAGTATTTT
.	.	TRBV6-2/TRBV6-3	TRBJ2-5	CASSYFVARSWETQYF	TGTGCCAGCAGTTATTTCGTGGCCCGTAGCTGGGAGACCCAGTACTTC
.	.	TRBV7-9	TRBJ2-7	CASSSSTLTEQYF	TGTGCCAGCAGCTCCTCGACTCTTACCGAGCAGTACTTC
.	.	TRBV28	TRBJ1-5	CASSFGTGNNQPQHF	TGTGCCAGCAGTTTTGGGACGGGCAATAATCAGCCCCAGCATTTT
.	TRBD1	TRBV6-5	TRBJ1-1	CASWKQGATEAFF	TGTGCCAGTTGGAAACAGGGGGCCACTGAAGCTTTCTTT
few	TRBD1	TRBV7-3	TRBJ2-5	CASSSDLTGGTQYF	TGTGCCAGCAGCTCGGATTTGACAGGGGGTACCCAGTACTTC
.	.	TRBV7-2	TRBJ2-3	CASSLVRGDTQYF	TGTGCCAGCAGCTTAGTGAGGGGAGATACGCAGTATTTT
.	.	TRBV4-1	TRBJ1-2	CASSPAGAMTSRNYGYTF	TGCGCCAGCAGCCCAGCGGGGGCCATGACTTCTCGTAACTATGGCTACACCTTC
.	.	TRBV6-5	TRBJ1-6	CASSYGEANSPLHF	TGTGCCAGCAGTTATGGGGAAGCAAATTCACCCCTCCACTTT
.	TRBD1	TRBV28	TRBJ1-4	CASRAGQGGEKLFF	TGTGCCAGCAGGGCGGGACAGGGTGGTGAAAAACTGTTTTTT
.	.	TRBV19	TRBJ1-1	CASSINSFNTEAFF	TGTGCCAGTAGTATAAATTCCTTTAACACTGAAGCTTTCTTT
.	.	TRBV2	TRBJ1-5	CASSENSQGAYSNQPQHF	TGTGCCAGCAGTGAAAATTCGCAGGGAGCTTATAGCAATCAGCCCCAGCATTTT
.	.	TRBV13	TRBJ1-5	CASSVRGNQPQHF	TGTGCCAGCAGCGTCCGGGGCAATCAGCCCCAGCATTTT
.	.	TRBV12-3/TRBV12-4	TRBJ1-3	CASSFSLGNTIYF	TGTGCCAGCAGTTTTTCTTTGGGAAACACCATATATTTT
.	TRBD2	TRBV5-6	TRBJ2-4	CASSRLAGAKNIQYF	TGTGCCAGCAGTCGACTAGCGGGGGCCAAAAACATTCAGTACTTC
.	.	TRBV10-1	TRBJ1-1	CASSESRGNTEAFF	TGCGCCAGCAGTGAGTCGAGAGGGAACACTGAAGCTTTCTTT
.	TRBD1	TRBV4-1	TRBJ2-7	CASSQIPGQGTYEQYF	TGCGCCAGCAGCCAAATCCCGGGACAGGGGACCTACGAGCAGTACTTC
.	.	TRBV27	TRBJ2-7	CASSPTGFALYEQYF	TGTGCCAGCAGTCCCACAGGGTTTGCCCTCTACGAGCAGTACTTC
.	.	TRBV20-1	TRBJ2-7	CSASKGGLYEQYF	TGCAGTGCTAGTAAGGGGGGGCTGTACGAGCAGTACTTC
.	.	TRBV12-3/TRBV12-4	TRBJ1-3	CASSLGTRDTIYF	TGTGCCAGCAGTTTGGGGACGCGGGACACCATATATTTT
.	.	TRBV7-3	TRBJ2-3	CASSLGLASTDTQYF	TGTGCCAGCAGCTTAGGGCTAGCGAGCACAGATACGCAGTATTTT
.	TRBD1	TRBV30	TRBJ1-2	CAWSRTGQGNYGYTF	TGTGCCTGGAGCCGTACCGGACAGGGAAACTATGGCTACACCTTC
.	.	TRBV15	TRBJ2-1	CATSRDGGGGQFF	TGTGCCACCAGCAGAGATGGGGGCGGGGGGCAGTTCTTC
once	TRBD1	TRBV28	TRBJ1-6	CASLQGSYNSPLHF	TGTGCCAGTCTACAGGGGTCCTATAATTCACCCCTCCACTTT
.	TRBD1	TRBV7-6	TRBJ1-1	CASSLALSGGYTEAFF	TGTGCCAGCAGCTTAGCCCTCTCAGGGGGTTACACTGAAGCTTTCTTT
.	.	TRBV7-8	TRBJ1-5	CASSFRPGQPQHF	TGTGCCAGCAGCTTTCGGCCAGGACAGCCCCAGCATTTT
.	.	TRBV6-2/TRBV6-3	TRBJ2-3	CASSYSLPDGITDTQYF	TGTGCCAGCAGTTACTCGTTGCCAGACGGAATCACAGATACGCAGTATTTT
.	.	TRBV15	TRBJ2-7	CATSTEKGGKQYF	TGTGCCACCAGCACTGAGAAGGGGGGCAAGCAGTACTTC
.	TRBD1	TRBV30	TRBJ1-1	CAWSLTGAMNTEAFF	TGTGCCTGGAGTCTGACAGGGGCTATGAACACTGAAGCTTTCTTT
.	.	TRBV10-3	TRBJ1-6	CAARGGDSGPLHF	TGTGCCGCTCGGGGAGGGGATAGTGGACCCCTCCACTTT
.	.	TRBV28	TRBJ1-5	CASSFLAGNQPQHF	TGTGCCAGCAGTTTCCTTGCTGGCAATCAGCCCCAGCATTTT
.	.	TRBV9	TRBJ1-5	CASSGTANNQPQHF	TGTGCCAGCAGCGGGACAGCGAATAATCAGCCCCAGCATTTT
.	.	TRBV7-9	TRBJ2-2	CASSGTGELFF	TGTGCCAGCAGCGGCACCGGGGAGCTGTTTTTT
.	.	TRBV14	TRBJ1-2	CASSPWGIGGYTF	TGTGCCAGCAGCCCCTGGGGCATCGGGGGCTACACCTTC
.	.	TRBV5-5	TRBJ2-3	CASRRIADDTQYF	TGTGCCAGCAGGAGAATAGCCGACGATACGCAGTATTTT
.	.	TRBV25-1	TRBJ1-3	CASVQGSTIYF	TGTGCCAGCGTACAGGGTTCGACCATATATTTT
.	.	TRBV28	TRBJ2-1	CASSLSGTYNEQFF	TGTGCCAGCAGTTTATCAGGAACCTACAATGAGCAGTTCTTC
.	TRBD1	TRBV5-1	TRBJ1-1	CASSLGQGELYTEAFF	TGCGCCAGCAGCCTGGGACAGGGCGAGTTGTACACTGAAGCTTTCTTT
.	TRBD2	TRBV6-6	TRBJ2-6	CASSSGGTGANVLTF	TGTGCCAGCAGTTCCGGGGGGACTGGGGCCAACGTCCTGACTTTC
.	.	TRBV5-6	TRBJ2-7	CASSLSLGFDEQYF	TGTGCCAGCAGCTTGAGTTTAGGTTTCGACGAGCAGTACTTC
few	.	TRBV21-1	TRBJ1-1	CASSKAGNPPDLNTEAFF	TGTGCCAGCAGCAAAGCCGGGAACCCCCCTGACCTGAACACTGAAGCTTTCTTT
.	.	TRBV30	TRBJ1-1	CAWRGLTEAFF	TGTGCCTGGAGGGGGCTGACTGAAGCTTTCTTT
.	TRBD2	TRBV3-1/TRBV3-2	TRBJ2-1	CASSHYSRGLGNNEQFF	TGTGCCAGCAGCCACTACTCCCGGGGACTAGGTAACAATGAGCAGTTCTTC
.	TRBD2	TRBV27	TRBJ2-3	CASTFSRVAGFTSTDTQYF	TGTGCCAGCACTTTCTCCCGGGTAGCGGGGTTCACTAGCACAGATACGCAGTATTTT
.	TRBD2	TRBV19	TRBJ2-7	CASSMASGTYEQYF	TGTGCCAGTAGTATGGCCAGCGGGACCTACGAGCAGTACTTC
.	.	TRBV12-3/TRBV12-4	TRBJ2-2	CASRLYTGELFF	TGTGCCAGCAGACTTTACACCGGGGAGCTGTTTTTT
.	.	TRBV30	TRBJ1-6	CAWSKQINSPLHF	TGTGCCTGGAGTAAACAGATCAATTCACCCCTCCACTTT
.	TRBD1	TRBV5-6	TRBJ1-5	CASSLSRTGNQPQHF	TGTGCCAGCAGCTTATCCCGGACAGGGAATCAGCCCCAGCATTTT
.	.	TRBV12-3/TRBV12-4	TRBJ1-1	CASSFTGSTEAFF	TGTGCCAGCAGTTTTACAGGCTCCACTGAAGCTTTCTTT
.	.	TRBV29-1	TRBJ1-1	CSVEPRPGPNTEAFF	TGCAGCGTTGAACCCCGCCCGGGACCGAACACTGAAGCTTTCTTT
.	TRBD2	TRBV6-1	TRBJ2-3	CASSALAGSPSDTQYF	TGTGCCAGCAGTGCCCTAGCGGGGTCCCCGAGTGATACGCAGTATTTT
.	.	TRBV12-3/TRBV12-4	TRBJ2-3	CASSLPSSDTQYF	TGTGCCAGCAGTTTACCTAGTTCGGATACGCAGTATTTT
.	TRBD1	TRBV27	TRBJ2-2	CASSSRGQANTGELFF	TGTGCCAGCAGTTCCCGGGGACAGGCGAACACCGGGGAGCTGTTTTTT
.	.	TRBV5-4	TRBJ2-3	CASSRPTGDTQYF	TGTGCCAGCAGCAGACCGACGGGAGATACGCAGTATTTT
.	TRBD1	TRBV5-8	TRBJ1-3	CASSLGDSVGNTIYF	TGTGCCAGCAGCCTCGGGGACAGCGTGGGAAACACCATATATTTT